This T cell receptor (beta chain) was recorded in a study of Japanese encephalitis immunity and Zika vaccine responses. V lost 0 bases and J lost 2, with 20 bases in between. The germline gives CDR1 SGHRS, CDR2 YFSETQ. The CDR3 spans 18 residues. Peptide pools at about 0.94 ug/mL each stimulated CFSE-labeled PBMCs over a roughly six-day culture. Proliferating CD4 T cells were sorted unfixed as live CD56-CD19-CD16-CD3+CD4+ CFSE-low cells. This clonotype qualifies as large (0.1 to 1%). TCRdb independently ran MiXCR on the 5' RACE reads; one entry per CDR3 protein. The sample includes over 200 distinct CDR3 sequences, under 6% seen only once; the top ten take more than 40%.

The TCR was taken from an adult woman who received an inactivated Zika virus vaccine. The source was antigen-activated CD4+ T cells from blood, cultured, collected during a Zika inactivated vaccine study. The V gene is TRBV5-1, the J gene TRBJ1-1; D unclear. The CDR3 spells CASSLAVGATRYNTEAFF. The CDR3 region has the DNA TGCGCCAGCAGCTTGGCGGTGGGAGCCACTCGTTATAACACTGAAGCTTTCTTT.